The entry below gives a single T cell receptor (beta chain) sequence along with its context. This receptor's antigen is unknown. No qualities accompany the bases; no much larger clone lies one base away. Using the deep immunoSEQ assay, multiplex PCR amplified TCR CDR3 regions from genomic DNA. For each cell subset, the extracted genomic DNA was distributed evenly across all wells of several immunoSEQ 96-well plates, and each plate served as one replicate. For sorted subsets, each replicate PCR was loaded with about 0.2 ug genomic DNA, equivalent to about 30,000 T cell genomes. The purified libraries were quantified using a Qubit 3.0 fluorometer, sized with a Bioanalyzer 2100, and then quantified again using the KAPA Library Quantification kit. A separate single-read 150-cycle Illumina NextSeq 550 flow cell was used to sequence each immunoSEQ 96-well plate. Per the original workflow: Because only junctional sequences without quality scores were contained in the immunoSEQ output, filtering matching that applied to full-length reads could not be performed. To assign V/J genes and CDR3, sequences were annotated against IMGT germline references using PyIR, a Python wrapper for IgBLAST v1.9. Reads were filtered out if the reads had weak V/J assignments (E-value above 1e-6), no CDR3, stop codons, out-of-frame junctions, or ambiguous translated residues. V3J clonotypes were defined by identical inferred V gene, J gene, and CDR3 amino acid sequence. To compute the percentage overlap between repertoires, the number of shared unique clonotypes was divided by the size of the smaller repertoire. RTK rarefaction, the Chao1 estimator, and Recon v2.1 estimates of unobserved clonotypes were used to assess repertoire richness. OLGA was used to compute generation probabilities for all TCRbeta clonotypes that the gDNA method yielded from a few donors. Drawn from immuneACCESS, this table holds only the in-frame rearrangements with V and J called that TCRdb kept. Clones are partly lost; checked studies trace under half to an unresolved V gene and leave the rest unexplained. V, J and clone size were drawn from that table, and D and trimming were deduced from the DNA. The sample table lists about 690,000 clones, 90% of them with a count of one. The leading ten clones occupy 34% of the sample.

This entry is derived from a study of shared clonotypes between healthy human individuals (TCRdb year 2020). Study-wide context: The cohort included a few men and a couple of women between 18 and 49 years of age. For each donor, three plates each were used for CD4 naive and CD4 memory, two plates were used for CD8 naive, and one plate was used for CD8 memory. Libraries were prepared and TCR repertoires were sequenced by different laboratories using diverse techniques, in order to increase sequencing depth and limit assay-specific biases. Per donor, leukapheresis produced somewhere between about 0.85 and 9.5 billion PBMCs. To estimate repertoire size and how much clonotypes are shared between individuals, the study performed deep sequencing of blood TCR repertoires from roughly five healthy adults. Overall study results and their limits: Naive subsets generally had larger estimated clonotype richness than memory subsets did. Compared with non-shared clonotypes, clonotypes shared by all four sorted-subset donors had higher generation probabilities. Because the study included a small number of donors, the genetic and exposure-history diversity represented was limited. When several donors were compared, the shared fraction of clonotypes was 5% to 6.5% for naive CD4, roughly 3.4% for naive CD8, roughly 2.5% for memory CD4, and around 0.4% for memory CD8. Based on pairwise subsampling, the degree of clonotype sharing among donors was expected to be affected by sequencing depth. Even with the large sequencing depth, rarefaction of the sorted-subset datasets indicated that sequencing was incomplete. Sampling was restricted to blood, and TCR repertoires in tissues likely differ from the TCR repertoires found in blood.

The CDR3 numbers 15 residues from cysteine through phenylalanine. The CDR3 DNA has 45 bases and is translated from base 1. V and J lose 5 bases and 7 bases, and a span of 20 bases separates them. CDR1 and CDR2 (SEHNR, FQNEAQ) derive from the germline V gene (reference sequence). The donors were healthy, HIV-negative adults with no recently reported acute infections or vaccinations. All donors were Caucasian adults living in Nashville, Tennessee, USA. CD8 memory samples were composed of magnetically selected CD45RO+ cells combined with CCR7-negative CD45RA+ effector memory (TemRA) cells. Blood was collected by leukapheresis, and PBMCs were isolated by Ficoll-Histopaque density gradient centrifugation and then cryopreserved in liquid nitrogen vapor phase. Analytical flow cytometry was used to check the purity and quantity of every magnetically sorted T cell population. Each sorted fraction had its genomic DNA isolated and then quantified by UV absorbance on a Nanodrop 2000c.

The source is a young man in good health. Some clones in this sample may be carry-over from other donors' samples. The chain couples TRBV7-9 to TRBJ1-2; no D gene can be assigned with confidence. The sample was memory CD8+ T cells from PBMCs. The meaning of the sample's cell subset or site label: CD45RO+ cells pooled with CCR7-negative TemRA cells. Here is the DNA: TGTGCCAGCAGCCCCGCTCCTGGTCCCGGACCTGGCTACACCTTC. Its product reads: CASSPAPGPGPGYTF.